This TCR beta chain appears in the sequencing data of a study of T cell responses to AZD1222 COVID-19 vaccine. Study observations and caveats: Vaccine-associated CD4 TCRs spanned spike, dominant at 160-218 and 743-854. Only a handful of AZD1222 recipients, more than 5 in all, had baseline seropositivity. Clonal diversity was possibly underestimated, and the donors were mostly white British, with more females. Unmutated variant regions are reportedly targeted by nearly half of spike-specific TCRs.

TCRdb's table, derived via immunoSEQ multiplex PCR, lists solely in-frame clones and lacks some. The sample records around 260,000 clones, about 92% being singletons. V lost 6 bases and J 4 bases, leaving 21 bases between the germline ends. CDR3 size: 16 residues. Germline values: CDR1 MGHRA, CDR2 YSYEKL. With respect to this clone: The target antigen is unknown.

The chain employs TRBV4-1 and TRBJ2-5; D is unclear. This TCR came from an adult in good health. The sequences come from peripheral blood, collected on day 0 of AZD1222 vaccination. CDR3 bases: TGCGCCAGCAGGCCTAGGGCCAATGTGGGAAGAGAGACCCAGTACTTC. This encodes CASRPRANVGRETQYF.